A selection of T cell receptor beta chains follows, all from one sample in a study of cytomegalovirus exposure and HLA in healthy donors. Repertoires were generated with immunoSEQ multiplex PCR, while TCRdb's copy carries only in-frame clones and drops some. The sample lists 100,000 to 150,000 clones, about 80% occurring once. The specimen was PBMCs. The source is a man in his sixties in good health and CMV-seropositive. The CDR3 runs from the conserved cysteine through the conserved F or W. Each record gives: clone size, J gene, D gene, V gene, CDR3 DNA, CDR3 protein. A D gene is named only where the DNA matches it firmly. Clone size is shown for a subset of rows, as once, few, many or a class of expanded clone.

NA	TRBJ2-7	NA	TRBV9	TGTGCCAGCAGCGAGGGGGGGTACCCAGGAGGGGAGCAGTACTTC	CASSEGGYPGGEQYF
NA	TRBJ2-3	NA	TRBV5-8	TGTGCCAGCAGCTTGGCGGGTAGATGGGGCTTTACAGATACGCAGTATTTT	CASSLAGRWGFTDTQYF
NA	TRBJ2-5	NA	TRBV18	TGTGCCAGCTCAGCAGTGACAGGTCAAGAGACCCAGTACTTC	CASSAVTGQETQYF
NA	TRBJ2-7	NA	TRBV27	TGTGCCAGCAGGCCTACCCACAGGGTCGATAAAAGGCACGAGCAGTACTTC	CASRPTHRVDKRHEQYF
NA	TRBJ1-4	NA	TRBV21-1	TGTGCCAGCAGCACTGACAAAAATGAAAAACTGTTTTTT	CASSTDKNEKLFF
once	TRBJ2-7	NA	TRBV28	TGTGCCAGCAGCACCCCAGGGGCAGCCTCCTACGAGCAGTACTTC	CASSTPGAASYEQYF
NA	TRBJ2-6	TRBD2	TRBV27	TGTGCCAGCAGTTATAGCGGGGGGCTCTCTGGGGCCAACGTCCTGACTTTC	CASSYSGGLSGANVLTF
NA	TRBJ2-3	NA	TRBV6-6	TGTGCCAGCAGTTTCAGGGGCTCTAGCACAGATACGCAGTATTTT	CASSFRGSSTDTQYF
NA	TRBJ1-2	NA	TRBV11-2	TGTGCCAGCAGCTTAGGGGGGACAATAAGCTACACCTTC	CASSLGGTISYTF
NA	TRBJ1-1	NA	TRBV2	TGTGCCAGCAGTGGGGGCGGAGGGGTGGGGAGGGCTGAAGCTTTCTTT	CASSGGGGVGRAEAFF
NA	TRBJ1-1	NA	TRBV5-1	TGCGCCAGCAGCGTAGACACGAACACTGAAGCTTTCTTT	CASSVDTNTEAFF
NA	TRBJ2-2	TRBD2	TRBV4-1	TGCGCCAGCAGCCAAACACCGGGACTAGCGGGAGCTGACACCGGGGAGCTGTTTTTT	CASSQTPGLAGADTGELFF
NA	TRBJ1-5	NA	TRBV7-8	TGTGCCAGCAGCTTAGAATCCGGGGGCAATCAGCCCCAGCATTTT	CASSLESGGNQPQHF
NA	TRBJ2-2	NA	TRBV18	TGTGCCAGCTCACCTCCAGGAGGGGCGGCCGGGGAGCTGTTTTTT	CASSPPGGAAGELFF
NA	TRBJ1-5	NA	TRBV2	TGTGCCAGCAGTGAAGAGACAGATCAGCCCCAGCATTTT	CASSEETDQPQHF
NA	TRBJ1-4	NA	TRBV7-9	TGTGCCAGCAGTTTTCCAGGGGCAACTAATGAAAAACTGTTTTTT	CASSFPGATNEKLFF
NA	TRBJ2-1	TRBD1	TRBV2	TGTGCCAGCAGTGAGATAAGGACAGGGGGCAGGGATGAGCAGTTCTTC	CASSEIRTGGRDEQFF
few	TRBJ1-3	NA	TRBV18	TGTGCCAGCTCCTTCGACAGGACCTCTGGAAACACCATATATTTT	CASSFDRTSGNTIYF
NA	TRBJ2-7	TRBD2	TRBV7-3	TGTGCCAGCAGCTTGGCGGGAGGGCCGGGGTACGAGCAGTACTTC	CASSLAGGPGYEQYF
once	TRBJ1-1	TRBD1	TRBV19	TGTGCCAGTGGCTGGACAGGGGGCGTAGGGAACACTGAAGCTTTCTTT	CASGWTGGVGNTEAFF
NA	TRBJ1-1	NA	TRBV11-2	TGTGCCAGCAGCTTAGATCAACGTTCGGTCAACACTGAAGCTTTCTTT	CASSLDQRSVNTEAFF
NA	TRBJ1-2	TRBD1	TRBV10-3	TGTGCCATCAGCCCGGGACAGGGCCATGGCTACACCTTC	CAISPGQGHGYTF
NA	TRBJ1-2	NA	TRBV10-3	TGTGCCATCAGTGAGGTCAGGGTAAACTATGGCTACACCTTC	CAISEVRVNYGYTF
NA	TRBJ2-7	NA	TRBV15	TGTGCCACCAGCAGTGAACTCCCCTACGAGCAGTACTTC	CATSSELPYEQYF
NA	TRBJ1-3	NA	TRBV6-1	TGTGCCAGCAGTGACCAGGGGCCTGGAAACACCATATATTTT	CASSDQGPGNTIYF
NA	TRBJ2-1	NA	TRBV11-3	TGTGCCAGCAGCTCGCGAAAACGAGGGAACACCTCCTACAATGAGCAGTTCTTC	CASSSRKRGNTSYNEQFF
NA	TRBJ2-3	NA	TRBV19	TGTGCCAGTAGTAACCGACTGGACTTCAACACAGATACGCAGTATTTT	CASSNRLDFNTDTQYF
NA	TRBJ2-5	NA	TRBV11-3	TGTGCCAGCAGCTTAGGGGCTAGGGACACCCAAGAGACCCAGTACTTC	CASSLGARDTQETQYF
NA	TRBJ2-3	TRBD2	TRBV11-2	TGTGCCAGCACGGCCGGGAGGGGTGTCGATACGCAGTATTTT	CASTAGRGVDTQYF
NA	TRBJ2-4	NA	TRBV7-9	TGTGCCAGCGCGAGGGAATTAGCCAAAAACATTCAGTACTTC	CASARELAKNIQYF
NA	TRBJ1-2	TRBD1	TRBV30	TGTGCCTGGAAACCGGGACAGGGTCAGGAGGGCTACACCTTC	CAWKPGQGQEGYTF
NA	TRBJ2-1	TRBD2	TRBV4-1	TGCGCCAGCAGCCGAGCTAGTGAAGCGGGAGGGGGCAATGAGCAGTTCTTC	CASSRASEAGGGNEQFF
NA	TRBJ2-7	TRBD1	TRBV23-1	TGCGCCAGCAGTCACCCCGGGACAGGGGGTTACGAGCAGTACTTC	CASSHPGTGGYEQYF
NA	TRBJ2-5	NA	TRBV27	TGTGCCAGCAGCACGGGATGGGGAGAGACCCAGTACTTC	CASSTGWGETQYF
NA	TRBJ2-1	NA	TRBV27	TGTGCCAGCAGTTTGCTGAGGCCCTACAATGAGCAGTTCTTC	CASSLLRPYNEQFF
NA	TRBJ1-1	NA	TRBV6-1	TGTGCCAGCAGTAGAGGAGGGATAGGTAGAGCTTTCTTT	CASSRGGIGRAFF
NA	TRBJ2-7	TRBD1	TRBV7-6	TGTGCCAGCAGCCTAGCGTCGGACAGGGCGGGTGGGGAGCAGTACTTC	CASSLASDRAGGEQYF
NA	TRBJ2-5	TRBD1	TRBV2	TGTGCCAGCAGTACCGACAGGGACCAAGAGACCCAGTACTTC	CASSTDRDQETQYF
NA	TRBJ2-7	NA	TRBV2	TGTGCCAGCAGCCCTGACAAGAGGCAGTACTTC	CASSPDKRQYF
NA	TRBJ2-1	TRBD2	TRBV5-1	TGCGCCAGCAGCTTACCGACTAGCGGGAGTTACAATGAGCAGTTCTTC	CASSLPTSGSYNEQFF
few	TRBJ1-3	TRBD1	TRBV18	TGTGCCAGCTCACCACAGGGGGCGCCTGGAAACACCATATATTTT	CASSPQGAPGNTIYF
NA	TRBJ2-7	NA	TRBV4-1	TGCGCCAGCAGCCAATTCATGTCACAGAGCTCCTACGAGCAGTACTTC	CASSQFMSQSSYEQYF